Presented here are 9 T cell receptor beta chains from one specimen sequenced in a study of shared clonotypes between healthy human individuals. The table came from immunoSEQ multiplex PCR; TCRdb's copy has only in-frame clones and leaves some out. The repertoire consists of 600,000 or so clones, with 95% to 98% occurring once and the leading ten covering 0.3% to 0.35%. The naive CD8 population came from CD45RO-negative cells selected for CCR7, without terminally differentiated effector memory CD45RA+ cells. Input material: naive CD8+ T cells sorted from blood. The source of these receptors is a man aged 25 to 40 in good health.

The chain carries TRBV6-1 and TRBJ2-6; D possibly corresponds to TRBD1 (5 bases). V shed 10 bases and J shed 0 bases, with 13 bases lying between them. The CDR3 loop spans 15 amino acids. The V gene's germline CDR1 is MNHNS and CDR2 SASEGT. The CDR3 here is CANPQGTSGANVLTF. In nucleotides, the CDR3 is TGTGCCAACCCGCAGGGTACCTCTGGGGCCAACGTCCTGACTTTC.

The rearrangement links TRBV9 to TRBJ2-2; perhaps TRBD1 as D (6 bases). V was shortened by 3 bases and J by 2 bases, with 14 bases between the two germline ends. Germline V gives CDR1 SGDLS, CDR2 YYNGEE. The length of the CDR3 is 16 residues. The CDR3 reads CASSGSEQGNTGELFF. As DNA, the CDR3 is TGTGCCAGCAGCGGATCGGAACAGGGTAACACCGGGGAGCTGTTTTTT.

The chain has TRBV14 and TRBJ1-3; no clear D. The CDR3 is made up of 16 amino acids. Trimming took 1 base from V and 0 from J, leaving 10 bases between them. Germline CDR1 is SGHDN and CDR2 is FVKESK. The CDR3 region is CASSQVGGSSGNTIYF. The CDR3 nucleotides are TGTGCCAGCAGCCAAGTAGGAGGGAGCTCTGGAAACACCATATATTTT.

In this sample, this clone turned up once. The V and J genes are TRBV6-1 and TRBJ2-7; D call uncertain. V lost 4 bases and J lost 4, with 17 bases in between. The CDR3 has 15 residues. Per germline, CDR1 MNHNS and CDR2 SASEGT. The chain's CDR3 is CASSGMGRSPYEQYF. Here the CDR3 DNA reads TGTGCCAGCAGTGGGATGGGCAGGTCACCATACGAGCAGTACTTC.

The chain uses TRBV30 and TRBJ1-5, with D maybe TRBD1 (6 bases). Germline V gene sequence: CDR1 GTSNPN, CDR2 SVGIG (reference sequence). CDR3 size: 14 residues. V lost 3 bases to trimming and J lost 7 bases, with 16 bases between them. CDR3 DNA: TGTGCCTGGAGCACAGGGATTAGAGGGCAGCCCCAGCATTTT. This encodes CAWSTGIRGQPQHF.

The chain carries TRBV13 and TRBJ2-2; TRBD2 matches at 8 bases. V gave up 7 bases and J gave up 5 bases; unmatched junction bases: 12. There are 16 residues in the CDR3. Germline assignment: CDR1 PRHDT and CDR2 FYEKMQ (reference sequence). As DNA, the CDR3 is TGTGCCAGCACCCGGGGAAGCGGGAGTAGAACCGGGGAGCTGTTTTTT. Translated, it gives CASTRGSGSRTGELFF. Using reference TRBV13 and TRBJ2-2 for the parts outside the CDR3, the full variable domain is AAGVIQSPRHLIKEKRETATLKCYPIPRHDTVYWYQQGPGQDPQFLISFYEKMQSDKGSIPDRFSAQQFSDYHSELNMSSLELGDSALYFCASTRGSGSRTGELFFGEGSRLTVL.

CDR3 amino acids: CASSWMTDTQYF. CDR3 coding DNA: TGTGCCAGCAGCTGGATGACAGATACGCAGTATTTT. This rearrangement joins TRBV5-8 to TRBJ2-3; D remains ambiguous. CDR1 and CDR2 from the germline V gene are SGHTS and YDEGEE. CDR3 length equals 12 residues. The germline V and J ends were trimmed by 3 bases and 3 bases, with 5 bases remaining between them.

The chain joins TRBV7-9 to TRBJ1-1; D might be TRBD1 (5 bases). This CDR3 has 13 amino acids. Between the trimmed V and J ends, which lost 5 bases and 3 bases, there was a span of 10 bases. Per germline, CDR1 SEHNR and CDR2 FQNEAQ (reference sequence). DNA for the CDR3: TGTGCCAGCAGCGGCAGGGTTTACACTGAAGCTTTCTTT. This gives the protein CASSGRVYTEAFF.

V usage is TRBV9 and J usage is TRBJ1-1, with 7 nucleotides matching TRBD1. The CDR3 contains 15 residues. V was clipped by 4 bases and J by 1 base; unmatched bases: 7. CDR1 SGDLS and CDR2 YYNGEE come from the germline V gene. CDR3 coding DNA: TGTGCCAGCAGCCCTACCAGGACAGGGAACACTGAAGCTTTCTTT. It translates to CASSPTRTGNTEAFF.